The present T cell receptor (beta chain) was sequenced within a study of T cells in Graves' hyperthyroidism and ophthalmopathy. This CDR3 spans 15 amino acids. Study-wide results and caveats: Appearing also in blood were most of the thyroid clonotypes expanded above 0.001.

Amplified regions were TCR beta CDR3 sequences from RNA transcripts. The study used the HTBI primer set for a first-round RT-PCR of the TCR CDR3. TCRdb re-analysed the multiplex PCR reads in MiXCR, keeping a single row per CDR3 protein. The sample holds over 700,000 distinct CDR3 sequences, 18% seen once. Hyperthyroidism was newly diagnosed in patients aged 18 to 65 (duration under 2 months). Clinical symptoms, serum thyroxine and TRAb, thyroid ultrasound and orbital computed tomography together formed the diagnostic basis. Before ophthalmopathy appeared, progressors gave blood at initial hyperthyroidism diagnosis. Note on this clonotype: Antigen specificity is unknown. One end of the junction fails to match germline, which may point to a read error.

The chain uses TRBV12-3 or TRBV12-4 and TRBJ2-2; 7 positions agree with TRBD1. The sequence derives from a woman between 45 and 65 years old with Graves' hyperthyroidism that later progressed to Graves' ophthalmopathy. Sequenced material: blood. The CDR3 region has the DNA TGTGCCAGCAGTCCCGAGGGGGCGGCCACCAGGGAGCTGTTTTTT. It is translated as CASSPEGAATRELFF.